The 20 T cell receptor beta chains reported below all come from one sample, sequenced in a study of T cells in Graves' hyperthyroidism and ophthalmopathy. Researchers amplified the TCR beta CDR3 regions from RNA transcripts. HTBI primers drove first-round RT-PCR of the TCR CDR3. TCRdb called the multiplex PCR reads again in MiXCR, with one record for every CDR3 protein. This table has roughly 530,000 distinct CDR3 sequences, 17% appearing once. Sequencing was performed on blood. These receptors were collected from a woman aged 18-29 years with Graves' ophthalmopathy.

This clonotype was counted many times. The chain is built from TRBV28 and TRBJ1-2; D unclear. Trimming took off 6 bases at V and 2 bases at J, with 10 bases between the two ends. The germline V gene has CDR1 MDHEN and CDR2 SYDVKM. The CDR3 length is 13 residues. The CDR3 spells CASRTGWNYGYTF. The CDR3 DNA sequence: TGTGCCAGCAGGACCGGATGGAACTATGGCTACACCTTC.

This clonotype was detected many times. This chain connects TRBV3-1 to TRBJ1-1; D remains ambiguous. V lost 3 bases and J 7 bases, leaving 12 bases between the germline ends. This CDR3 has 13 residues. Germline V CDR1 and CDR2: LGHDT, YNNKEL (reference sequence). DNA of the CDR3: TGTGCCAGCAGCCACGGGGAACTGAATGAAGCTTTCTTT. This sequence encodes CASSHGELNEAFF. Full variable domain (missing parts from reference TRBV3-1 and TRBJ1-1): DTAVSQTPKYLVTQMGNDKSIKCEQNLGHDTMYWYKQDSKKFLKIMFSYNNKELIINETVPNRFSPKSPDKAHLNLHINSLELGDSAVYFCASSHGELNEAFFGQGTRLTVV.

This clonotype showed up many times. This chain connects TRBV12-3 or TRBV12-4 to TRBJ2-1; 10 bases align to TRBD1. The CDR3 is made up of 14 amino acids. V lost 7 bases, J lost 5 bases, and 5 bases stayed unmatched. The CDR3 coding sequence is TGTGCCAGCAAACCGGGACAGGGGCACAATGAGCAGTTCTTC. Amino acids: CASKPGQGHNEQFF.

This clonotype was counted a few times. The chain links TRBV29-1 to TRBJ2-6, with TRBD1 matching 9 bases. V was clipped by 6 bases and J by 0 bases; unmatched bases: 9. Germline V gene lookup returns CDR1 SQVTM and CDR2 ANQGSEA. The CDR3 has 17 amino acids. This CDR3 reads CSVREGTGNSGANVLTF. CDR3 nucleotides: TGCAGCGTCAGGGAGGGGACAGGGAACTCTGGGGCCAACGTCCTGACTTTC.

In its sample, this clonotype was seen many times. The chain couples TRBV6-1 to TRBJ2-7; D is perhaps TRBD2 (6 bases). This CDR3 region has 14 residues. The germline V and J ends were trimmed by 6 bases and 5 bases, with 17 bases remaining between them. In germline, CDR1 is MNHNS, CDR2 SASEGT. The CDR3 sequence is CASSPIGPGDEQYF. CDR3 in DNA: TGTGCCAGCAGCCCCATCGGGCCGGGGGACGAGCAGTACTTC.

This clonotype was seen at least ten times. This chain uses TRBV20-1 with TRBJ1-2; 8 bases agree with TRBD1. V shed 4 bases, J shed 4 bases, and the junction held 5 bases outside the gene matches. The germline V gene has CDR1 DFQATT and CDR2 SNEGSKA (reference sequence). The CDR3 is 13 amino acids. This CDR3 is CSATAGTGYGYTF. DNA for the CDR3: TGCAGTGCTACCGCGGGGACAGGCTATGGCTACACCTTC.

This clonotype has just a few counts. The CDR3 sequence: CASSYGGQHTEAFF. CDR3 DNA: TGTGCCAGCAGTTACGGGGGACAGCACACTGAAGCTTTCTTT. J is TRBJ1-1 and V is TRBV6-5; 7 bases line up with TRBD1. Germline V gene sequence: CDR1 MNHEY, CDR2 SVGAGI. Trimming at V came to 2 bases and at J to 3 bases, leaving 3 bases not matched to a gene. The CDR3 runs to 14 residues.

This clonotype was seen repeatedly, ten times or more. The chain recombines TRBV12-3 or TRBV12-4 with TRBJ1-1, with 8 bases aligning to TRBD1. Trimming cost V 5 bases and J 0 bases; bases outside gene matches: 5. CDR3 size: 15 residues. Here the CDR3 DNA reads TGTGCCAGCAGTCCCACGACAGGGGTGAACACTGAAGCTTTCTTT. This codes for CASSPTTGVNTEAFF.

In DNA form, the CDR3 reads TGCGCCAGCAGCCAAGAGGTAGTGGAGGGCGGGGAGCTGTTTTTT. Protein sequence: CASSQEVVEGGELFF. The V gene is TRBV4-3, the J gene TRBJ2-2; tentatively, D is TRBD2 (6 bases). Germline CDR1 and CDR2: LGHNA and YSLEER. The V gene lost 0 bases and the J gene lost 7 bases, with 12 bases spanning the gap. CDR3 length: 15 residues.

This clonotype was seen ten or more times. The chain recombines TRBV10-3 with TRBJ2-7, with TRBD1 identical over 11 bases. J was trimmed by 0 bases and V by 8 bases; bases with no gene match: 3. This CDR3 has 14 residues. Per germline, CDR1 ENHRY and CDR2 SYGVKD. CDR3 nucleotides: TGTGCCATCGGGGACAGGGGGAACTCCTACGAGCAGTACTTC. Its translation is CAIGDRGNSYEQYF.

This clonotype was counted many times. The chain combines TRBV27 with TRBJ1-1, with a tentative D call TRBD1 (6 bases). V shed 3 bases and J shed 0 bases, with 11 bases lying between them. Germline CDR1 reads MNHEY; CDR2 reads SMNVEV (reference sequence). This CDR3 comprises 15 residues. CDR3 in DNA: TGTGCCAGCAGTTTTCTCGACAGGTTGAACACTGAAGCTTTCTTT. It is translated as CASSFLDRLNTEAFF.

This chain joins TRBV6-1 and TRBJ2-7, with 10 nucleotides matching TRBD1. J lost 1 base, V lost 0 bases, and 3 bases had no gene match. This CDR3 contains 16 residues. Germline values: CDR1 MNHNS, CDR2 SASEGT. The CDR3 reads CASSEALGQGSYEQYF. CDR3 nucleotide sequence: TGTGCCAGCAGTGAAGCCCTGGGACAGGGGTCCTACGAGCAGTACTTC.

The J gene is TRBJ1-2, the V gene TRBV15; D may be TRBD1 (5 bases). The CDR3 has 16 amino acids. CDR1 LNHNV and CDR2 YYDKDF come from the germline V gene (reference sequence). The V end lost 5 bases, the J end lost 9 bases, and 25 bases lay between the germline ends. The chain's CDR3 is CATSQDRGRRAGRYTF. CDR3 DNA: TGTGCCACCAGCCAGGACCGGGGACGCCGAGCAGGACGCTACACCTTC.

This clonotype was seen only a few times. The chain links TRBV20-1 to TRBJ2-4; D tentatively fits TRBD1 or TRBD2 (6 bases each). V gave up 3 bases and J gave up 4 bases, with 13 bases separating them. The CDR3 is 14 amino acids. Germline CDR1 reads DFQATT; CDR2 reads SNEGSKA (reference sequence). The CDR3 DNA reads as TGCAGTGCTAGTGTGGGGGGCGCAAAAAACATTCAGTACTTC. Translated, it gives CSASVGGAKNIQYF.

In its sample, this clonotype was seen many times. The J gene is TRBJ1-4, the V gene TRBV12-3 or TRBV12-4; possibly TRBD1 for D (5 bases). V lost 7 bases to trimming and J lost 7 bases, with 19 bases between them. The CDR3 totals 15 residues. CDR3 nucleotides: TGTGCCAGCAACCTAGGAGGACAAGGGTCTGAAAAACTGTTTTTT. It translates to CASNLGGQGSEKLFF.

CDR3 residues: CASSPPGQGADEQYF. The CDR3 DNA sequence: TGTGCCAGCAGTCCTCCGGGACAGGGGGCGGACGAGCAGTACTTC. The rearrangement joins TRBV6-2 or TRBV6-3 to TRBJ2-7; 12 nucleotides agree with TRBD1. The CDR3 extends over 15 amino acids. V shed 5 bases, J shed 5 bases, and the junction held 7 bases outside the gene matches. Germline loops: CDR1 MNHEY, CDR2 SVGEGT.

This clonotype was picked up many times. The chain links TRBV30 to TRBJ1-5; TRBD1 might be the D (5 bases). The length of the CDR3 is 13 residues. Germline V lookup: CDR1 GTSNPN, CDR2 SVGIG (reference sequence). The germline V and J ends were trimmed by 2 bases and 6 bases, with 11 bases remaining between them. The CDR3 is CAWSPGRSQPQHF. The CDR3 nucleotides are TGTGCCTGGAGTCCGGGGCGCTCTCAGCCCCAGCATTTT.

The sample holds many counts of this clonotype. The chain recombines TRBV5-1 with TRBJ2-5; D gene ambiguous. Looked up from germline, CDR1 is SGHRS and CDR2 is YFSETQ. CDR3 length equals 13 residues. Trimming took off 3 bases at V and 5 bases at J, with 11 bases between the two ends. CDR3: CASSSSVGETQYF. CDR3 nucleotides: TGCGCCAGCAGCTCGTCGGTTGGGGAGACCCAGTACTTC.

This clonotype was found a few times. The chain joins TRBV19 to TRBJ2-2, with D unclear. Germline CDR1 and CDR2: LNHDA and SQIVND (reference sequence). CDR3 size: 15 residues. V was shortened by 6 bases and J by 0 bases, with 11 bases between the two germline ends. This CDR3 reads CASRGRNANTGELFF. DNA for the CDR3: TGTGCCAGTAGAGGACGAAACGCGAACACCGGGGAGCTGTTTTTT.

In this sample, this clonotype turned up many times. This sequence joins TRBV28 and TRBJ1-1, with a tentative D call TRBD1 (5 bases). Looked up from germline, CDR1 is MDHEN and CDR2 is SYDVKM. The CDR3 consists of 14 residues. V was clipped by 2 bases and J by 3 bases, with 10 bases between them. CDR3 DNA: TGTGCCAGCAGTTTAGGGGGTAGGGACACTGAAGCTTTCTTT. Translation gives CASSLGGRDTEAFF. Drawing the rest from reference TRBV28 and TRBJ1-1, the complete variable domain is DVKVTQSSRYLVKRTGEKVFLECVQDMDHENMFWYRQDPGLGLRLIYFSYDVKMKEKGDIPEGYSVSREKKERFSLILESASTNQTSMYLCASSLGGRDTEAFFGQGTRLTVV.